The 23 T cell receptor beta chains below come from one sample, sequenced in a study of blood T cells in healthy people across ages. A second PCR of roughly 7 to 11 cycles used a sample-barcoded 5' primer and a J-beta primer mix. Via MiXCR, TCRdb re-called the 5' RACE reads, giving one row per CDR3 protein. This sample yields a few hundred thousand distinct CDR3 sequences, of which approximately 47% are seen a single time; around 53% belongs to the top ten. Input material: blood. These receptors originate from a man between 60 and 75 years old in good health.

The rearrangement uses TRBV7-3 and TRBJ2-5; D may be TRBD1 (6 bases). The DNA end lines up better with TRBJ2-7; the J call may be wrong. Per germline, CDR1 SGHTA and CDR2 FQGTGA. This CDR3 has 13 residues. The CDR3 region is CASSLEQGNEQYF. The CDR3 DNA follows: TGTGCCAGCAGCTTAGAACAGGGCAACGAGCAGTACTTC.

The chain carries TRBV12-3 or TRBV12-4 and TRBJ2-1; possible D gene TRBD2, 6 bases. V shed 2 bases and J shed 8 bases, with 7 bases lying between them. This CDR3 has 12 amino acids. For the CDR3, the DNA is TGTGCCAGCAGTTTATGGGGGGATGAGCAGTTCTTC. Encoded protein: CASSLWGDEQFF.

Remarks on this clonotype: Given a much more abundant clone one base away, this may be a read error. The CDR3 DNA sequence: TGTGCCAGCTTGCCGGGACGGCTTAAGCAGCCCCAGCATTTT. Translation: CASLPGRLKQPQHF. The chain links TRBV6-2 or TRBV6-3 to TRBJ1-5; D possibly corresponds to TRBD1 (5 bases). The CDR3 totals 14 residues. From germline, CDR1 is MNHEY and CDR2 SVGEGT. V lost 8 bases to trimming and J lost 7 bases, with 18 bases between them.

This clonotype was recorded at least ten times. The rearrangement uses TRBV18 and TRBJ2-5; D unresolved. CDR1 is KGHSH, CDR2 LQKENI, per germline. This CDR3 region has 15 residues. Trimming stripped 1 base from V and 2 bases from J, with 11 bases between. This CDR3 reads CASSPLLSSQETQYF. In DNA form, the CDR3 reads TGTGCCAGCTCACCACTTCTGTCCTCGCAAGAGACCCAGTACTTC.

The chain couples TRBV20-1 to TRBJ2-1, with TRBD2 matching over 7 bases. Germline CDR1 DFQATT, CDR2 SNEGSKA (reference sequence). J gave up 9 bases and V 2 bases, and 19 bases lay outside the gene matches. The CDR3 loop spans 17 amino acids. CDR3 sequence reads: CSARRRLRRERLSEQFF. CDR3 DNA sequence: TGCAGTGCTAGAAGGAGATTACGGCGGGAGAGGTTGAGTGAGCAGTTCTTC.

The chain links TRBV28 to TRBJ2-5; 7 bases are shared with TRBD2. With V trimmed by 6 bases and J by 11 bases, 18 bases remained unmatched. Germline lookup yields CDR1 MDHEN and CDR2 SYDVKM. The CDR3 contains 15 residues. The CDR3 sequence: CASSRRTSPTYGQYF. CDR3 coding DNA: TGTGCCAGCAGCCGCCGGACTAGTCCGACCTACGGGCAGTACTTC.

CDR3 region: CAIRDGQGTGGYTF. The CDR3 DNA sequence: TGTGCCATCAGGGACGGACAGGGGACGGGGGGCTACACCTTC. The chain couples TRBV10-3 to TRBJ1-2; 9 nucleotides align to TRBD1. This CDR3 spans 14 amino acids. The V gene end was trimmed by 6 bases and the J gene end by 8 bases; junction bases not matched to a gene: 10. Per the germline V gene, CDR1 is ENHRY and CDR2 is SYGVKD.

The gene calls are TRBV27 and TRBJ2-7; 7 bases agree with TRBD2. The CDR3 totals 18 residues. In germline, CDR1 is MNHEY, CDR2 SMNVEV (reference sequence). V shed 2 bases and J 4 bases; nucleotides not matched to a gene: 17. The CDR3 bases are TGTGCCAGCAGTTTACGATCGGGAGGAGGGACCAACGGTTACGAGCAGTACTTC. It specifies CASSLRSGGGTNGYEQYF.

This chain connects TRBV2 to TRBJ2-1; no reliable D call. Per the germline V gene, CDR1 is SNHLY and CDR2 is FYNNEI. Trimming took off 2 bases at V and 8 bases at J, with 10 bases between the two ends. The CDR3 consists of 13 residues. The CDR3, as DNA: TGTGCCAGCAGTGAATCTAGGGTAGATGAGCAGTTCTTC. Translation gives CASSESRVDEQFF.

The chain couples TRBV7-6 to TRBJ2-5, with D unresolved. The CDR3 has 14 amino acids. The V end lost 0 bases, the J end lost 9 bases, and 14 bases lay between the germline ends. Germline V gives CDR1 SGHVS, CDR2 FNYEAQ. In DNA, the CDR3 is TGTGCCAGCAGCTTAGCAGCAGGATCCTATTCCCAGTACTTC. The encoded protein is CASSLAAGSYSQYF.

Only a few counts were recorded for this clonotype. V gene TRBV12-3 or TRBV12-4 combines with J gene TRBJ1-2, with a tentative D call TRBD1 (5 bases). Trimming shortened V by 3 bases and J by 2 bases, and 13 bases separated the two germline ends. This CDR3 is 15 amino acids long. CDR3 nucleotides: TGTGCCAGCAGTTTGGTTAGCCAGGGCAACTATGGCTACACCTTC. Its translation: CASSLVSQGNYGYTF.

The chain is built from TRBV28 and TRBJ2-1, with D unresolved. The DNA end lines up better with TRBJ2-7; the J call may be wrong. The CDR3 extends over 15 amino acids. Looked up from germline, CDR1 is MDHEN and CDR2 is SYDVKM. In DNA, the CDR3 is TGTGCCAGCCGTAAGGACCCGAGCTCCTACAATGAGCAGTACTTC. Translated: CASRKDPSSYNEQYF.

This clonotype has ten or more counts. V gene TRBV7-9 combines with J gene TRBJ2-7, with TRBD1 identical over 9 bases. This CDR3 region has 15 residues. Trimming at V came to 4 bases and at J to 3 bases, leaving 7 bases not matched to a gene. Germline V gene data show CDR1 as SEHNR and CDR2 as FQNEAQ (reference sequence). The CDR3 bases are TGTGCCAGCAGCTCGGGGGGACAGGGAGGCTACGAGCAGTACTTC. Translated, it gives CASSSGGQGGYEQYF.

This clonotype was counted between two and nine times. CDR3 protein: CASSSQTVFGQETQYF. In DNA form, the CDR3 reads TGTGCCAGCAGCTCCCAGACAGTCTTCGGTCAAGAGACCCAGTACTTC. The chain links TRBV7-2 to TRBJ2-5; D is perhaps TRBD1 (5 bases). The V gene's germline CDR1 is SGHTA and CDR2 FQGNSA. Trimming shortened V by 4 bases and J by 2 bases, and 17 bases separated the two germline ends. CDR3 size: 16 residues.

The rearrangement uses TRBV13 and TRBJ2-5; 9 positions match TRBD2. Trimming at V came to 1 base and at J to 11 bases, leaving 14 bases not matched to a gene. This CDR3 region has 16 residues. Germline-derived CDR1 and CDR2 are PRHDT and FYEKMQ (reference sequence). The CDR3 DNA reads as TGTGCCAGCAGCTTAGTAGCGGGGGCCGCCATGAGGGAGCAGTACTTC. It encodes CASSLVAGAAMREQYF.

The V call is TRBV7-8, the J call TRBJ1-1; D uncertain. The CDR3 loop spans 15 amino acids. The V end lost 1 base, the J end lost 0 bases, and 9 bases lay between the germline ends. Germline V gene data show CDR1 as SGHVS and CDR2 as FQNEAQ. CDR3 region: CASSLGPRLNTEAFF. DNA for the CDR3: TGTGCCAGCAGCTTAGGCCCCAGGTTGAACACTGAAGCTTTCTTT.

The chain carries TRBV20-1 and TRBJ2-5; 13 bases align to TRBD2. The ends lost 0 bases at V and 0 bases at J; junction bases unmatched: 13. The germline V gene encodes CDR1 DFQATT and CDR2 SNEGSKA (reference sequence). The CDR3 has 20 residues. CDR3 sequence (DNA): TGCAGTGCTAGAGATAGCTTCGGACTAGCGGGGGCTCCCCACCAAGAGACCCAGTACTTC. It encodes CSARDSFGLAGAPHQETQYF.

The J gene is TRBJ1-2, the V gene TRBV29-1, with 10 nucleotides matching TRBD1. Trimming took 3 bases from V and 8 from J; bases not matched to a gene: 3. Germline loops: CDR1 SQVTM, CDR2 ANQGSEA. This CDR3 region has 12 residues. Written as DNA, the CDR3 is TGCAGCGTTGAGGGACAGGGGAACGGCTACACCTTC. Amino acid sequence: CSVEGQGNGYTF.

The chain is built from TRBV28 and TRBJ2-1; D might be TRBD2 (5 bases). The germline V and J ends were trimmed by 6 bases and 9 bases, with 27 bases remaining between them. This CDR3 has 17 amino acids. Germline values: CDR1 MDHEN, CDR2 SYDVKM. For the CDR3, the DNA is TGTGCCAGCAGGCGGGCTGAGGTGGGAGCTGTTGGGATTGAGCAGTTCTTC. Translation gives CASRRAEVGAVGIEQFF.

This clonotype was counted a few times. Just one base apart from a much larger clone, this may be a read error. V and J are TRBV10-3 and TRBJ2-1; no firm D call. CDR3 length: 11 amino acids. Germline values: CDR1 ENHRY, CDR2 SYGVKD. In DNA, the CDR3 is TGTGCCAGCAGTGCCGGCAATGAGCAGTTCTTC. The encoded protein is CASSAGNEQFF.

This rearrangement joins TRBV5-1 to TRBJ2-1, with 11 bases fitting TRBD2. Trimming at V came to 1 base and at J to 7 bases, leaving 4 bases not matched to a gene. Germline lookup yields CDR1 SGHRS and CDR2 YFSETQ. The CDR3 runs to 15 residues. Here the CDR3 DNA reads TGCGCCAGCAGCTTGACTAGCGGGAGTTGGAATGAGCAGTTCTTC. It encodes CASSLTSGSWNEQFF.

This chain uses TRBV7-6 with TRBJ2-5; D remains unclear. Matching the DNA end better, TRBJ2-7 makes the J call doubtful. Germline V gene data show CDR1 as SGHVS and CDR2 as FNYEAQ. The CDR3 consists of 15 residues. CDR3 sequence: CASSLSHGPVYEQYF. CDR3 bases: TGTGCCAGCAGCTTATCACACGGACCCGTCTACGAGCAGTACTTC.

This clonotype occurred many times. The gene calls are TRBV15 and TRBJ1-5, with D unclear. The CDR3 runs 17 residues. Trimming removed 1 base from V and 0 bases from J, with 13 bases in between. Per the germline V gene, CDR1 is LNHNV and CDR2 is YYDKDF (reference sequence). The CDR3, as DNA: TGTGCCACCAGCAGAGGAGGAGCAACCTTTAGCAATCAGCCCCAGCATTTT. Amino acid sequence: CATSRGGATFSNQPQHF.